Below, 21 T cell receptor beta chains from the same sample are listed, as sequenced in a study of T cells in Graves' hyperthyroidism and ophthalmopathy. Amplified TCR beta CDR3 regions derived from RNA transcripts. Researchers ran a first-round RT-PCR on the TCR CDR3 using the HTBI primer set. TCRdb recomputed calls from the multiplex PCR reads with MiXCR, one row per CDR3 protein. This table has fewer than 550,000 distinct CDR3 sequences, around a quarter appearing once. The sample comprised blood. Receptors originate from a woman aged 30 to 39 with Graves' ophthalmopathy.

The rearrangement uses TRBV18 and TRBJ1-2; D uncertain. Trimming left V 2 bases short and J 0 bases short, with 16 bases between. The germline gives CDR1 KGHSH, CDR2 LQKENI. The CDR3 runs to 17 residues. CDR3 DNA: TGTGCCAGCTCACCATCTGGCCGAACCCGTACTAACTATGGCTACACCTTC. It codes for CASSPSGRTRTNYGYTF.

This clonotype was found many times. V gene TRBV12-3 or TRBV12-4 combines with J gene TRBJ1-5; 7 bases fit TRBD1. This CDR3 contains 14 residues. With V trimmed by 3 bases and J by 8 bases, 7 bases remained unmatched. The CDR3 nucleotides read TGTGCCAGCAGTTTGGGGCAGGGGGATGAGCCCCAGCATTTT. Protein: CASSLGQGDEPQHF.

The V call is TRBV4-3, the J call TRBJ1-1, with no clear D. CDR1 and CDR2 from the germline V gene are LGHNA and YSLEER. Trimming removed 4 bases from V and 0 bases from J, with 9 bases in between. The CDR3 runs 14 residues. CDR3 DNA sequence: TGCGCCAGCAGCCCCGCTGCGATGAACACTGAAGCTTTCTTT. It codes for CASSPAAMNTEAFF.

The table lists this clonotype with many counts. The V call is TRBV19, the J call TRBJ1-1; a possible D gene is TRBD1 (6 bases). CDR1 and CDR2 from the germline V gene are LNHDA and SQIVND (reference sequence). The germline V and J ends were trimmed by 5 bases and 5 bases, with 18 bases remaining between them. This CDR3 contains 15 residues. This chain's CDR3 is CASSAQAGARTEAFF. The CDR3 nucleotides are TGTGCCAGTAGTGCCCAGGCGGGGGCGAGGACTGAAGCTTTCTTT.

This clonotype was seen only a few times. Given the absence of the conserved phenylalanine or tryptophan at the CDR3 end, a read error is likely. The chain uses TRBV9 and TRBJ2-5; 8 bases map to TRBD1. Germline V lookup: CDR1 SGDLS, CDR2 YYNGEE. The CDR3 length is 18 residues. V trimming: 0 bases; J trimming: 1 base; junction bases outside the gene matches: 11. DNA of the CDR3: TGTGCCAGCAGCGTAGCTATTGGACAGGGAGCTTCCCAAGAGACCCAGTACTCC. Its protein product is CASSVAIGQGASQETQYS.

A remark on this clonotype: One junction end disagrees with the germline gene, perhaps due to a read error. The chain joins TRBV7-2 to TRBJ2-7, with 7 positions matching TRBD2. Germline CDR1 reads SGHTA; CDR2 reads FQGNSA. The CDR3 loop spans 14 amino acids. CDR3 loop: CASSLSGGLYEQDF. As DNA, the CDR3 is TGTGCCAGCAGCTTATCGGGGGGACTTTACGAGCAGGACTTC.

The chain recombines TRBV12-3 or TRBV12-4 with TRBJ1-1; TRBD1 is a possible D gene (5 bases). This CDR3 contains 14 residues. Trimming left V 11 bases short and J 3 bases short, with 19 bases between. The CDR3 spells CAGSKSGGYTEAFF. In DNA, the CDR3 is TGTGCCGGAAGTAAGAGCGGGGGGTACACTGAAGCTTTCTTT.

This clonotype was counted between two and nine times. The CDR3 DNA reads as TGTGCCAGCAGTACCAGAGACAGGAACTACAACTATGGCTACACCTTC. This translates into CASSTRDRNYNYGYTF. V is TRBV12-3 or TRBV12-4 and J is TRBJ1-2; D possibly corresponds to TRBD1 (6 bases). CDR3 length: 16 amino acids. V was cut by 5 bases and J by 2 bases, with 18 bases left in between.

This clonotype has just a few counts. V usage is TRBV4-1 and J usage is TRBJ2-5; no firm D call. The V gene lost 0 bases and the J gene lost 7 bases, with 6 bases spanning the gap. The germline gives CDR1 MGHRA, CDR2 YSYEKL. The CDR3 covers 12 residues. CDR3: CASSQDGLTQYF. The CDR3 DNA reads TGCGCCAGCAGCCAAGATGGCCTGACCCAGTACTTC.

The chain has TRBV6-1 and TRBJ2-5; TRBD2 is a possible D gene (6 bases). Germline CDR1 and CDR2: MNHNS and SASEGT. Trimming left V 6 bases short and J 0 bases short, with 11 bases between. The CDR3 is 14 amino acids. The CDR3 reads CASSAGFYQETQYF. CDR3 coding DNA: TGTGCCAGCAGCGCGGGGTTTTACCAAGAGACCCAGTACTTC.

The rearrangement joins TRBV30 to TRBJ2-3; D not resolved. This CDR3 has 12 amino acids. Looked up from germline, CDR1 is GTSNPN and CDR2 is SVGIG (reference sequence). V shed 1 base and J shed 1 base, with 3 bases lying between them. The CDR3 DNA sequence: TGTGCCTGGAGTGCCCGCACAGATACGCAGTATTTT. Translated: CAWSARTDTQYF.

Concerning this clonotype: A much larger clonotype is one base distant, so this may be a read error. The J gene is TRBJ2-2, the V gene TRBV6-1; the D gene is possibly TRBD2 (7 bases). The CDR3 is made up of 15 amino acids. Looked up from germline, CDR1 is MNHNS and CDR2 is SASEGT. The CDR3 nucleotides read TGTGCCAGCACCGGGGGGCCCGCGAACACCGGGGGGCTGTTTTTT. Translated, it gives CASTGGPANTGGLFF.

This clonotype has a count of ten or more. The genes are TRBV11-3 and TRBJ2-7; 9 bases are shared with TRBD1. Germline V lookup: CDR1 SGHNT, CDR2 YENEEA. J gave up 7 bases and V 1 base, and 5 bases lay outside the gene matches. This CDR3 comprises 14 residues. The CDR3 loop is CASSLGRQGEEQYF. The CDR3 DNA is TGTGCCAGCAGCTTAGGCCGACAGGGGGAAGAGCAGTACTTC. The whole variable domain, filled in from reference TRBV11-3 and TRBJ2-7, reads EAGVVQSPRYKIIEKKQPVAFWCNPISGHNTLYWYLQNLGQGPELLIRYENEEAVDDSQLPKDRFSAERLKGVDSTLKIQPAELGDSAVYLCASSLGRQGEEQYFGPGTRLTVT.

In its sample, this clonotype was seen once. The rearrangement joins TRBV6-5 to TRBJ1-1; no definite D call. V shed 1 base and J shed 3 bases, with 6 bases lying between them. CDR1 is MNHEY, CDR2 SVGAGI, per germline. The length of the CDR3 is 13 residues. For the CDR3, the DNA is TGTGCCAGCAGTTACTTCGCGGACACTGAAGCTTTCTTT. Its translation is CASSYFADTEAFF.

This clonotype has ten or more counts. The chain has TRBV5-1 and TRBJ2-7, with TRBD1 matching 8 bases. The CDR3 loop spans 13 amino acids. CDR1 is SGHRS, CDR2 YFSETQ, per germline. Trimming at V came to 5 bases and at J to 5 bases, leaving 6 bases not matched to a gene. In DNA, the CDR3 is TGCGCCAGCAGTCCCGACAGGGGTCACGAGCAGTACTTC. Residues: CASSPDRGHEQYF.

This clonotype was detected ten times or more. This chain connects TRBV6-5 to TRBJ1-2; D is unresolved. V lost 9 bases and J lost 1, with 12 bases in between. In germline, CDR1 is MNHEY, CDR2 SVGAGI. This CDR3 is built from 13 residues. CDR3 nucleotides: TGTGCCAGTCTCATAGGGATTAACTATGGCTACACCTTC. This gives the protein CASLIGINYGYTF.

This clonotype was recorded at least ten times. J is TRBJ1-3 and V is TRBV6-1; 7 bases agree with TRBD1. With 6 bases clipped from V and 1 base from J, the junction kept 9 bases outside the gene matches. The CDR3 is made up of 16 amino acids. Germline V gene data show CDR1 as MNHNS and CDR2 as SASEGT. In nucleotides, the CDR3 is TGTGCCAGCAGCGACCGGACAGGCGTATCTGGAAACACCATATATTTT. Translated: CASSDRTGVSGNTIYF.

There are many counts of this clonotype. This CDR3 is CASSLASGRGYGYTF. CDR3 DNA: TGCGCCAGCAGCTTGGCATCAGGGAGGGGCTATGGCTACACCTTC. The chain carries TRBV5-1 and TRBJ1-2; possible D gene TRBD1, 5 bases. This CDR3 region has 15 residues. V gave up 0 bases and J gave up 4 bases, with 13 bases separating them. The germline V gene has CDR1 SGHRS and CDR2 YFSETQ.

The table lists this clonotype with many counts. The rearrangement uses TRBV7-6 and TRBJ1-5, with a weak D call TRBD1 (5 bases). The V gene's germline CDR1 is SGHVS and CDR2 FNYEAQ. Between the trimmed V and J ends, which lost 5 bases and 6 bases, there was a span of 17 bases. This CDR3 region has 15 residues. The CDR3 sequence: CASSPHQGVGQPQHF. The CDR3 DNA is TGTGCCAGCAGCCCCCACCAGGGTGTCGGTCAGCCCCAGCATTTT. Supplemented by reference TRBV7-6 and TRBJ1-5, the full variable domain reads GAGVSQSPRYKVTKRGQDVALRCDPISGHVSLYWYRQALGQGPEFLTYFNYEAQQDKSGLPNDRFSAERPEGSISTLTIQRTEQRDSAMYRCASSPHQGVGQPQHFGDGTRLSIL.

The rearrangement uses TRBV29-1 and TRBJ1-1; 11 nucleotides agree with TRBD1. CDR3 length: 14 amino acids. CDR1 SQVTM and CDR2 ANQGSEA come from the germline V gene. V shed 5 bases and J 4 bases; nucleotides not matched to a gene: 6. DNA of the CDR3: TGCAGCGTTCCACCGGGACAGGGGGGCACTGAAGCTTTCTTT. Translating gives CSVPPGQGGTEAFF.

There are many counts of this clonotype. The chain links TRBV7-2 to TRBJ1-2; TRBD1 aligns across 8 bases. The length of the CDR3 is 12 residues. The junction had 4 bases not matched to a gene; V was cut back by 3 bases and J by 10 bases. Germline CDR1 is SGHTA and CDR2 is FQGNSA. The CDR3 is CASSFGQGFYTF. The CDR3 coding sequence is TGTGCCAGCAGCTTCGGACAGGGATTCTACACCTTC.